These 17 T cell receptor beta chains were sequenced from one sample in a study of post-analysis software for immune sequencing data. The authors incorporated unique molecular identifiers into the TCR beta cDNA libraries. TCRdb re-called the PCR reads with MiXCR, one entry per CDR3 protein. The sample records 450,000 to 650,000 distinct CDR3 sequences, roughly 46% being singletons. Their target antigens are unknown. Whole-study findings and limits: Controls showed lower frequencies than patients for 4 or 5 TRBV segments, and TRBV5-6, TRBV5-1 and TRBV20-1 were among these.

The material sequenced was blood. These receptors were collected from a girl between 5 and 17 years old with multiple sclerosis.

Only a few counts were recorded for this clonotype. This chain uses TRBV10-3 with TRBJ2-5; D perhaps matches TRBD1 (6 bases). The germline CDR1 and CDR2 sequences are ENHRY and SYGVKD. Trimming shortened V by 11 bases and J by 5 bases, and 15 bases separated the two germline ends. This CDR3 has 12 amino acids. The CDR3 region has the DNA TGTGCCGTCTCAGGGGTTTGGGAGACCCAGTACTTC. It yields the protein CAVSGVWETQYF.

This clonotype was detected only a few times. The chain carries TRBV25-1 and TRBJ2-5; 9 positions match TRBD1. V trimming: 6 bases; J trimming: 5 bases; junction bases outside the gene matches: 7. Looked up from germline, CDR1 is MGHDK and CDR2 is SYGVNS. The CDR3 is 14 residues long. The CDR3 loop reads CASRGQGRWETQYF. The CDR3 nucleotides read TGTGCCAGCAGGGGACAGGGTCGATGGGAGACCCAGTACTTC.

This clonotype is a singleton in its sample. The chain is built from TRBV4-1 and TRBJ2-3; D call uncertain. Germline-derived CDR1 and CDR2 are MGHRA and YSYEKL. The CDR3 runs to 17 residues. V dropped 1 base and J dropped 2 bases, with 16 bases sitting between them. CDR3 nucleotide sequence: TGCGCCAGCAGCCAAGCCCCAGGACCGTCCCCCACAGATACGCAGTATTTT. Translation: CASSQAPGPSPTDTQYF.

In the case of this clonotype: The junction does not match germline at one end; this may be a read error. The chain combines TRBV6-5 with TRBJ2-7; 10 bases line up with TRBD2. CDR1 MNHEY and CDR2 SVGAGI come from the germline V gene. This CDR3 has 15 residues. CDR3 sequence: CASSSTSGLPYEQYF. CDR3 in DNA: TGCGCCAGCAGTTCGACTAGCGGGCTTCCCTACGAGCAGTACTTC.

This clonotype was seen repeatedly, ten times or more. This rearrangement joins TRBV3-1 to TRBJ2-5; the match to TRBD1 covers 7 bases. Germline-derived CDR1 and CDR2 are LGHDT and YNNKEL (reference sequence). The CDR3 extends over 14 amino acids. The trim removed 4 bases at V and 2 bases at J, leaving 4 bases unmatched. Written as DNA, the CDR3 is TGTGCCAGCAGCCCCGGGACAGCGCAAGAGACCCAGTACTTC. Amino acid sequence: CASSPGTAQETQYF.

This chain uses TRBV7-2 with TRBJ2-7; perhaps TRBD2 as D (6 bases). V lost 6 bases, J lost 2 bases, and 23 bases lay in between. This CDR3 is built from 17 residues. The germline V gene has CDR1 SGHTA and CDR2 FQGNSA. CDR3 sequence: CASSSTPGGSWTYEQYF. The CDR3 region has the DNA TGTGCCAGCAGTTCAACTCCCGGAGGGAGCTGGACCTACGAGCAGTACTTC.

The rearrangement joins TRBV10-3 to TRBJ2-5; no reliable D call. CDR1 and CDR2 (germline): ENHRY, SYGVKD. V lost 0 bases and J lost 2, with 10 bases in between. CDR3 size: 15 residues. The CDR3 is CAISESKGAQETQYF. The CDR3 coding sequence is TGTGCCATCAGTGAGTCGAAGGGCGCACAAGAGACCCAGTACTTC.

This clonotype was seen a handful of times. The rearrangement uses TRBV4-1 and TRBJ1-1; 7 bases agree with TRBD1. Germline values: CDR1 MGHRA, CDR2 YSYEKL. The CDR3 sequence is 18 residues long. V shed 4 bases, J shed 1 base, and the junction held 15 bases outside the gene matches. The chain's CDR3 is CASSPFSTGEVRNTEAFF. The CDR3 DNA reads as TGCGCCAGCAGCCCGTTCTCTACAGGGGAAGTTAGGAACACTGAAGCTTTCTTT.

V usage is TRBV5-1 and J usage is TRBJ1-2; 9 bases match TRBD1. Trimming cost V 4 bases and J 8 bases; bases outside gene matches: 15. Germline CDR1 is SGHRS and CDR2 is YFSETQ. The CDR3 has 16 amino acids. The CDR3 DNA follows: TGCGCCAGCAGCCCTCTTCTAGGGACAGGGACTCCGGGCTACACCTTC. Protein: CASSPLLGTGTPGYTF. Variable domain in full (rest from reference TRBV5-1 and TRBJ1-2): KAGVTQTPRYLIKTRGQQVTLSCSPISGHRSVSWYQQTPGQGLQFLFEYFSETQRNKGNFPGRFSGRQFSNSRSEMNVSTLELGDSALYLCASSPLLGTGTPGYTFGSGTRLTVV.

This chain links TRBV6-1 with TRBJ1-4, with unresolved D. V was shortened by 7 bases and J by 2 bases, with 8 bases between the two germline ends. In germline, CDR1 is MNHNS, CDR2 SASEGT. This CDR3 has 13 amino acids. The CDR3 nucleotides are TGTGCCAGCATGATCCGGACTAATGAAAAACTGTTTTTT. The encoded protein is CASMIRTNEKLFF.

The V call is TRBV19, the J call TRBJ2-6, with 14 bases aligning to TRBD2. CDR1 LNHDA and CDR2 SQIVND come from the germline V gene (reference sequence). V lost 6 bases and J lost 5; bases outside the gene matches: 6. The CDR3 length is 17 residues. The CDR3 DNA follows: TGTGCCAGTAGCAGGACTAGCGGGAGGTCGTGGGCCAACGTCCTGACTTTC. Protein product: CASSRTSGRSWANVLTF.

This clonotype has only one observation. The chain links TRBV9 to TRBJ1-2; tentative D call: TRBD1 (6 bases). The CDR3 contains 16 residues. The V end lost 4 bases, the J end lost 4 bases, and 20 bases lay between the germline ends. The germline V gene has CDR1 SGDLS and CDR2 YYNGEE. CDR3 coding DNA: TGTGCCAGCAGCCCTCAGAACGGGGGCAAGGGCTATGGCTACACCTTC. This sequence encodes CASSPQNGGKGYGYTF.

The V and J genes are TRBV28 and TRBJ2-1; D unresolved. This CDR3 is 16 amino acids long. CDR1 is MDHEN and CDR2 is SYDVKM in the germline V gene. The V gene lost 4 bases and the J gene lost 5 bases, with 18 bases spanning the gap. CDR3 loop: CASSSGIASGHNEQFF. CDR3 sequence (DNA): TGTGCCAGCAGTTCTGGGATCGCTTCTGGCCACAATGAGCAGTTCTTC.

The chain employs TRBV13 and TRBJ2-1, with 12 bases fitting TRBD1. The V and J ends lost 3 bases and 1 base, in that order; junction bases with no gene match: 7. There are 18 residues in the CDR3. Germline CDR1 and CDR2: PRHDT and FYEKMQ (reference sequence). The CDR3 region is CASSFGGQGAKSYNEQFF. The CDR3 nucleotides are TGTGCCAGCAGCTTCGGGGGACAGGGGGCAAAGTCCTACAATGAGCAGTTCTTC.

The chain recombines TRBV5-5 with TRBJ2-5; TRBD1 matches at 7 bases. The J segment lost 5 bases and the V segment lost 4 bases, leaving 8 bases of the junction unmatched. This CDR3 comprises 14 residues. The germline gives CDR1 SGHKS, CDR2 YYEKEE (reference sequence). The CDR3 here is CASSKTGIGETQYF. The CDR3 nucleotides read TGTGCCAGCAGCAAGACAGGGATCGGGGAGACCCAGTACTTC.

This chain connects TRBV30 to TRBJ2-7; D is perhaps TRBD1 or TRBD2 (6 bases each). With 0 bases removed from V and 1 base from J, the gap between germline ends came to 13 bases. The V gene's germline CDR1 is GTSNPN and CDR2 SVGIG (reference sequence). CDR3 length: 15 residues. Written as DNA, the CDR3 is TGTGCCTGGAGTGTAACGGGGGCGGGTTCCTACGAGCAGTACTTC. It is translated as CAWSVTGAGSYEQYF.

In DNA form, the CDR3 reads TGTGCCAGCAGTTACTCGACAGCTCCCTATGGCTACACCTTC. This gives the protein CASSYSTAPYGYTF. The rearrangement links TRBV6-5 to TRBJ1-2; a weak D match, TRBD1 (5 bases). Trimming removed 0 bases from V and 4 bases from J, with 9 bases in between. The CDR3 spans 14 residues. Looked up from germline, CDR1 is MNHEY and CDR2 is SVGAGI.